The clone carrying this T cell receptor (beta chain) was detected once. The antigen is undetermined. Generated by immunoSEQ multiplex PCR, the TCRdb table keeps only in-frame clones and is missing some. This repertoire shows tens of thousands of clones, 68% found once; its top ten account for around 30%. The sample is drawn from a study of cytotoxic CD8 clonotypes in ibrutinib-treated CLL. The germline V gene has CDR1 LNHDA and CDR2 SQIVND (reference sequence). The CDR3 totals 15 residues. With V trimmed by 10 bases and J by 7 bases, 17 bases remained unmatched. Whole-study findings and limits: Circulating CD8+ T-cell counts were tracked by baseline clonality, which exceeded that of age-matched healthy donors.

Around 2 micrograms of genomic DNA from cryopreserved PBMCs went into TCR beta libraries. The TCR sequence derives from a human donor with chronic lymphocytic leukemia. V is TRBV19 and J is TRBJ1-1, with TRBD1 matching 8 bases. The starting material was PBMCs, obtained after 24 months of ibrutinib treatment. As DNA, the CDR3 is TGTGCCACCGGGACAGACCGGGACAGGAAAAGTGAAGCTTTCTTT. Residues: CATGTDRDRKSEAFF.